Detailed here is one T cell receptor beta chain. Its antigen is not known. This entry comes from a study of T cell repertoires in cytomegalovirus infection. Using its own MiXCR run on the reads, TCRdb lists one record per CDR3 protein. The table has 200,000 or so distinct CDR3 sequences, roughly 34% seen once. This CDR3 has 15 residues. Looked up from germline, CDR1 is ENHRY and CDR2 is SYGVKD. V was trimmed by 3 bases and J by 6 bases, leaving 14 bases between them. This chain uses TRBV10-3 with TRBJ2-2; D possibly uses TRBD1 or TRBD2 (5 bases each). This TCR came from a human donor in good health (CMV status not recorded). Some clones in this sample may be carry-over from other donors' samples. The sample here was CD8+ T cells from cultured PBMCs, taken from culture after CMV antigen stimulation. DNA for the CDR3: TGTGCCATCAGTGAAGGGACCGAGAGGGCCGGGGAGCTGTTTTTT. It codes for CAISEGTERAGELFF.